This TCR beta chain was observed in a study of blood T cell repertoires in COVID-19. Study-wide background: The United States, Italy and Spain provided the acute and convalescent COVID-19 samples. The analysed material was cDNA or gDNA that came from T cells, B-cell-depleted T cells, or PBMCs.

Germline values: CDR1 LGHDT, CDR2 YNNKEL (reference sequence). This CDR3 is 16 amino acids long. The ends were cut back, 5 bases at V and 0 bases at J, with 14 bases in the middle. In the authors' workflow: How many nucleated cells were present was estimated from reference gene primer amplification. Profiled with immunoSEQ multiplex PCR; TCRdb holds only in-frame clones, not every one. V and J calls and clone size are those listed in that table; D and trimming were worked out from the DNA. The sample shows about 170,000 clones, over 80% of them seen only once. Seattle participants joined during active infection and were tracked over time.

The sequenced material came from peripheral blood. The chain couples TRBV3-1 (or the pseudogene TRBV3-2) to TRBJ1-3, with unresolved D. The clonotype comes from a woman aged 80 or older with COVID-19, enrolled during active disease. CDR3 protein: CASSAMGVSSGNTIYF. CDR3 bases: TGTGCCAGCAGCGCTATGGGAGTTTCCTCTGGAAACACCATATATTTT.